This T cell receptor beta chain was captured in a study of blood T cell repertoires in COVID-19. Study-wide context: The study drew acute and convalescent COVID-19 samples from the United States, Italy and Spain. Sources were T cells, B-cell-depleted T cells, or PBMCs; the material itself was cDNA or gDNA.

J was trimmed by 5 bases and V by 5 bases; bases with no gene match: 14. CDR3 length: 17 amino acids. CDR1 is LNHDA and CDR2 is SQIVND in the germline V gene (reference sequence). Per the authors' pipeline: Using reference gene primer amplification, nucleated cell counts were estimated. The protocol was immunoSEQ multiplex PCR, while the TCRdb copy is restricted to in-frame clones and leaves out a portion. V and J calls and clone size follow that table, whereas D and trimming were derived from the DNA. Seen here are 120,000 to 150,000 clones, around 83% observed once, and the top ten hold roughly 6.8%.

What was sequenced was peripheral blood. This TCR derives from a woman between 45 and 60 years old in a cohort sampled during active or convalescent COVID-19. V usage is TRBV19 and J usage is TRBJ1-1; 10 bases line up with TRBD1. The CDR3 bases are TGTGCCAGTAGTCCCCGGACAGGGGGGACGGGGTGGACTGAAGCTTTCTTT. This codes for CASSPRTGGTGWTEAFF.